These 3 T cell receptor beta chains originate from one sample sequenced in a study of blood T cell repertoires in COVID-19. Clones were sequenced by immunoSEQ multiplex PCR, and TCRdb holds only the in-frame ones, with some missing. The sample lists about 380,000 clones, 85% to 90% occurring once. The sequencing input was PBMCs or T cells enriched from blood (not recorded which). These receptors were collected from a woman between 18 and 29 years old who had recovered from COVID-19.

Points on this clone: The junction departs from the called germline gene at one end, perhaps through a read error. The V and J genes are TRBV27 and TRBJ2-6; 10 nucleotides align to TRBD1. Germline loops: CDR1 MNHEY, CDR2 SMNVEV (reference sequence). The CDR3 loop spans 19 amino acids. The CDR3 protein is CASTLSGTGDPTGANVLTF. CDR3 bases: TGTGCCAGCACTTTATCCGGGACAGGGGACCCGACTGGGGCCAACGTCCTGACTTTC. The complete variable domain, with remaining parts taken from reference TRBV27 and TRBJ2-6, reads EAQVTQNPRYLITVTGKKLTVTCSQNMNHEYMSWYRQDPGLGLRQIYYSMNVEVTDKGDVPEGYKVSRKEKRNFPLILESPSPNQTSLYFCASTLSGTGDPTGANVLTFGAGSRLTVL.

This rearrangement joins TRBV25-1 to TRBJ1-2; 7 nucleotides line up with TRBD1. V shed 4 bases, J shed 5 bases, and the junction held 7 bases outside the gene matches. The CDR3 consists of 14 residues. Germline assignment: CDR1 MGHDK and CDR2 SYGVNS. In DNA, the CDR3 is TGTGCCAGCAGTGGGAGGGGGCAGGTTTATGGCTACACCTTC. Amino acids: CASSGRGQVYGYTF.

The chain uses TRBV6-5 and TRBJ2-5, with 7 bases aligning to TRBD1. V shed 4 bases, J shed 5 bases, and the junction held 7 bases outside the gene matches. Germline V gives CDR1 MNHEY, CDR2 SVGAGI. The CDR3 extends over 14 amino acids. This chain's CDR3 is CASSFDRAVETQYF. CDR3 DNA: TGTGCCAGCAGTTTCGACAGGGCGGTGGAGACCCAGTACTTC.